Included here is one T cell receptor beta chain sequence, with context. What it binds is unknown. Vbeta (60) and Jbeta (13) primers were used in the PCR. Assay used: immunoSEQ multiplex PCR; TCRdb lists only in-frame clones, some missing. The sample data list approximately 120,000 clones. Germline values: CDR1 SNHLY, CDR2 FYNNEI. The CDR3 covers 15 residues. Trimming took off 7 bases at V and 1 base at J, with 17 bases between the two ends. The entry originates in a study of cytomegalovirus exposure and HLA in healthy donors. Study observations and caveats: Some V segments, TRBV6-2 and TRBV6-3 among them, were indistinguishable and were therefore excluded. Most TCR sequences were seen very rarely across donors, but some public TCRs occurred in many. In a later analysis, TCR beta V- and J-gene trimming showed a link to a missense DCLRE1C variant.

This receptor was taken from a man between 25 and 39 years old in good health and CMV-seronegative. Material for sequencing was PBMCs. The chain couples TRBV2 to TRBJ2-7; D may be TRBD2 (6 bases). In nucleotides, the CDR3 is TGTGCCAGCAACCCCCGGGCTAGCGCTTCCTACGAGCAGTACTTC. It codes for CASNPRASASYEQYF.